What follows describes a single T cell receptor beta chain. Antigen specificity is unknown. The sample originates from a study of shared clonotypes between healthy human individuals. Study-wide points: Estimated clonotype richness was generally higher in naive than memory subsets. Rarefaction gave evidence that sorted-subset sequencing remained incomplete despite large depth. Unshared clonotypes carried lower generation probabilities than those common to all four donors.

The input for sorted-subset replicate PCRs was approximately 210 ng DNA, around 27,000 T cell genomes. Using immunoSEQ multiplex PCR, the repertoire was profiled, and TCRdb retains in-frame clones only, with some absent. The data hold more than 1,200,000 clones, with about 98.5% observed a single time. J lost 10 bases, V lost 4 bases, and 11 bases had no gene match. The CDR3 consists of 16 residues. CDR1 is LNHDA and CDR2 is SQIVND in the germline V gene (reference sequence). The genes are TRBV19 and TRBJ2-1; 12 nucleotides line up with TRBD2. This receptor was taken from a man between 25 and 39 years old in good health. The sample was naive CD4+ T cells sorted from blood. Subset defined: CD45RA+ positively selected. CDR3 nucleotide sequence: TGTGCCAGTAGTACACCTAGCGGGAGGGCCGGAGGGGAGCAGTTCTTC. Amino acid sequence: CASSTPSGRAGGEQFF.